This T cell receptor (beta chain) was documented in a study of stem cell transplantation in POMP-related autoinflammatory disease. Findings and caveats of the study: Unique TRB V-J gene pairings were limited in number in patients with PRAID.

The table came from immunoSEQ multiplex PCR; TCRdb's copy has only in-frame clones and leaves some out. Among roughly 32,000 clones listed, 85% to 90% were seen once. Trimming shortened V by 4 bases and J by 7 bases, and 5 bases separated the two germline ends. Germline V gene data show CDR1 as DFQATT and CDR2 as SNEGSKA (reference sequence). The CDR3 covers 10 residues. Only a few counts were recorded for this clone. As yet, its antigen is unknown. The chain is built from TRBV20-1 and TRBJ1-5; D ambiguous. This receptor was identified in a human donor with POMP-related autoinflammation and immune dysregulation (PRAID). The sample in question was CD4+ T cells from PBMCs, obtained before stem cell transplantation. CDR3 bases: TGCAGTGCTATTTTCCAGCCCCAGCATTTT. Protein product: CSAIFQPQHF.